This T cell receptor beta chain was documented in a study of OX40 agonist ivuxolimab in advanced cancers. In the study overall: Ivuxolimab was an agonistic, fully human IgG2 monoclonal antibody directed against OX40 (CD134), a costimulatory receptor. Intravenous ivuxolimab was administered to patients every 2 weeks at six dose levels: 0.01, 0.1, 0.3, 1.5, 3 and 10 mg/kg. Among the 50 to 55 dose-escalation patients, 19 had hepatocellular carcinoma, roughly 15 melanoma, 9 renal cell carcinoma and 9 head and neck cancer. A male proportion of approximately 83% and a mean age of 60 years, ranging from about 23 to 79, were recorded for the dose-escalation cohort. Prior anti-PD-1, anti-PD-L1 or anti-CTLA-4 therapy was permitted, and approximately 42% of dose-escalation patients had received checkpoint inhibitors. Three dose-escalation patients achieved partial responses, one with hepatocellular carcinoma and two with cutaneous melanoma. Peripheral TCRbeta sequencing was intended to test whether TCR sequence diversity was altered and clonal T-cell expansion was caused by ivuxolimab. The paper covers the monotherapy dose-escalation part of the phase I ivuxolimab trial, which included N of about 50 patients.

Note on this clone: The target of this receptor is not known. Base qualities are missing; no much larger clone stands one base away.

The trial excluded patients who had a history of autoimmune disease or who were on systemic immunosuppression. Peripheral blood for TCR sequencing was collected from all dose cohorts at baseline, on cycle 4 day 1, and on cycle 7 day 1. The samples were drawn from a first-in-human, open-label, multicenter phase I dose-escalation trial of ivuxolimab. Adults with locally advanced or metastatic melanoma, renal cell, hepatocellular, or head and neck squamous cell carcinoma were enrolled in the trial. CD4+ and CD8+ T cells were sorted separately from peripheral blood before TCR sequencing. To sequence the TCRbeta CDR3 region, genomic DNA was isolated from the sorted cells. The immunoSEQ Assay was used to sequence the TCRbeta CDR3 regions. In TCRdb, the immuneACCESS table is reduced to in-frame sequences with V and J assigned. These tables do not hold every clone; where another copy was compared, an unresolved V gene accounts for under half, and the others remain unexplained. The sample data list about 79,000 clones, and about 92% of these were observed just once. Roughly 0.32% of the sample rests with the top ten.

From the cysteine through the phenylalanine, the CDR3 covers 16 amino acids. Just CDR3 DNA is preserved here, 48 bases in frame from base 1. The germline V gene gives CDR1 as SGHDT and CDR2 as YYEEEE. Trimming leaves V shorter by 0 bases and J shorter by 15 bases, with the junction holding 15 bases beyond the gene matches. Paper-wide results and their limitations: After ivuxolimab, CD8+ T cells had more expanded clones than CD4+ T cells on average. Low levels of normalized T-cell clonal expansion were also seen in some patients who did not respond. Which antigens the clonally expanded peripheral T cells were specific for was not determined. At doses from 0.1 to 3.0 mg/kg, clonal expansion was seen in both CD4+ and CD8+ blood T cells between baseline and week 6. In partial responders in the 0.1-3.0 mg/kg groups, normalized peripheral clonal expansion was found to be among the lowest, especially among CD8+ T cells.

This clonotype originated in an adult with an advanced solid tumor such as melanoma, head and neck, liver or kidney cancer. The chain is encoded by TRBV5-6 joined to TRBJ2-4, and 10 junctional nucleotides match TRBD2. The source was CD4+ or CD8+ T cells sorted from blood, collected in a trial of the OX40 agonist ivuxolimab. CDR3 protein: CASSLAGASGGINWYF. The DNA sequence follows: TGTGCCAGCAGCTTGGCCGGGGCTAGCGGGGGCATCAATTGGTACTTC.